This TCR beta chain was identified in a study of blood T cell repertoires in COVID-19. On the study more broadly: Sample material is recorded as cDNA or gDNA derived from T cells, B-cell-depleted T cells, or PBMCs.

This CDR3 comprises 16 residues. Trimming took off 1 base at V and 3 bases at J, with 13 bases between the two ends. Germline CDR1 reads ENHRY; CDR2 reads SYGVKD. Some clones are missing from TCRdb's copy, which holds only in-frame ones; the method was immunoSEQ multiplex PCR. This table has approximately 53,000 clones, 60% to 80% appearing once. This clone was detected only a few times. The receptor's source is a woman aged 45-65 years with acute COVID-19. The sequencing sample was made of PBMCs or T cells enriched from blood (not recorded which). The chain recombines TRBV10-3 with TRBJ1-5; no reliable D call. CDR3 sequence reads: CAISEYPTSYNQPQHF. CDR3 DNA: TGTGCCATCAGTGAGTATCCCACTTCATACAATCAGCCCCAGCATTTT.